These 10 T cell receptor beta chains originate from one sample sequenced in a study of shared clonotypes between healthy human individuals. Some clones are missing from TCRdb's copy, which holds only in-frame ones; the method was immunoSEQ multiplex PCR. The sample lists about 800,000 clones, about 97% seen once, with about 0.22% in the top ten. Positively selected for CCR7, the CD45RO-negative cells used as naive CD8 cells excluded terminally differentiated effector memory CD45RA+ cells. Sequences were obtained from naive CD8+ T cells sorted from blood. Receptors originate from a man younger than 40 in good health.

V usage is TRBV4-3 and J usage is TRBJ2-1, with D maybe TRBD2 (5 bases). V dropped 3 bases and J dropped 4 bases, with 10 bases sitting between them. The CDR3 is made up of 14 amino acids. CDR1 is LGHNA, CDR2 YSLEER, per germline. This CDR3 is CASSQGRGYNEQFF. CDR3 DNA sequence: TGCGCCAGCAGCCAGGGGAGAGGGTACAATGAGCAGTTCTTC.

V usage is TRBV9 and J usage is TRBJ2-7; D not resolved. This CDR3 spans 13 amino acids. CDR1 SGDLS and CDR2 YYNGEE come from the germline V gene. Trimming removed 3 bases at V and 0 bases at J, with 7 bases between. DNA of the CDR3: TGTGCCAGCAGCGCCGACGGCTCCTACGAGCAGTACTTC. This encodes CASSADGSYEQYF.

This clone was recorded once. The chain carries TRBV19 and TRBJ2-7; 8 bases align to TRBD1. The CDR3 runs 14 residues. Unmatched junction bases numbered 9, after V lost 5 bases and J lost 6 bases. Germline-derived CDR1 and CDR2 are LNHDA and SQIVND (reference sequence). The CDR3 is CASSVSGTGAEQYF. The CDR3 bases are TGTGCCAGTAGTGTCTCCGGGACAGGTGCCGAGCAGTACTTC.

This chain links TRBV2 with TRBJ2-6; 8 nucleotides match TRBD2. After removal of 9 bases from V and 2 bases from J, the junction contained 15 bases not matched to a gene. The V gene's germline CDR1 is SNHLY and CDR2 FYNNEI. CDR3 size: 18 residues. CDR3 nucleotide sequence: TGTGCCAGGGGAGCGGGAGCCCTCGGGTTAGCTGGGGCCAACGTCCTGACTTTC. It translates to CARGAGALGLAGANVLTF.

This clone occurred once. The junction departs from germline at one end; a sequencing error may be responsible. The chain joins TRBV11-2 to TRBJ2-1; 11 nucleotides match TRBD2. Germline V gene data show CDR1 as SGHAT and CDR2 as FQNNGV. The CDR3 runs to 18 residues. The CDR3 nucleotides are TGTGCCAGCAACTTAAAGGGGGTAGCGGGAGGGTTCCGCAATGAGCAGTTCTTC. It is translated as CASNLKGVAGGFRNEQFF. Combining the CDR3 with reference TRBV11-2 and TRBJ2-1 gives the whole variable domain EAGVAQSPRYKIIEKRQSVAFWCNPISGHATLYWYQQILGQGPKLLIQFQNNGVVDDSQLPKDRFSAERLKGVDSTLKIQPAKLEDSAVYLCASNLKGVAGGFRNEQFFGPGTRLTVL.

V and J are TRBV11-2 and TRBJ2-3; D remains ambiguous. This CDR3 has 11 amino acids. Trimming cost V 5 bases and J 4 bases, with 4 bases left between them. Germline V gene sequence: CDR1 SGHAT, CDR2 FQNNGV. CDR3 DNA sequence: TGTGCCAGCAGCCTCTCAGATACGCAGTATTTT. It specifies CASSLSDTQYF.

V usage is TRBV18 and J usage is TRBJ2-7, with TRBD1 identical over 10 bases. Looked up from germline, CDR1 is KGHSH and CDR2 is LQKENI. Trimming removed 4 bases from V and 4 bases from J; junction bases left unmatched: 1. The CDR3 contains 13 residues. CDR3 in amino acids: CASSLGQGYEQYF. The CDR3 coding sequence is TGTGCCAGCTCACTGGGACAGGGGTACGAGCAGTACTTC.

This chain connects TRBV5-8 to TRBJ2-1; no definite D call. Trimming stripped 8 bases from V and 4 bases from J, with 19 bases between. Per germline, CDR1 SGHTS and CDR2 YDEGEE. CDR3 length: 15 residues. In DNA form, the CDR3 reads TGTGCCAGGGGTCCTAGAGAGGACCTTTACAATGAGCAGTTCTTC. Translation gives CARGPREDLYNEQFF.

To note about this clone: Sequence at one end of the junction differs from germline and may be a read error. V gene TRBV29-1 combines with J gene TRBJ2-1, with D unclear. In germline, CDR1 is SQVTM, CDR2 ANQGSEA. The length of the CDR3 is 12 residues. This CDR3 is CSVELSYTEQFF. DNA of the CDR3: TGCAGCGTTGAGCTATCATACACTGAGCAGTTCTTC.

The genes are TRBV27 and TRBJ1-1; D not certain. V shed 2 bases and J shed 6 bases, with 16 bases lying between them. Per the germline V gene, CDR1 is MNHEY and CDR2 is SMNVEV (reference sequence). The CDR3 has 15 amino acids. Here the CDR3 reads CASSLGGRALSEAFF. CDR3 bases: TGTGCCAGCAGTTTAGGCGGCCGCGCACTGTCTGAAGCTTTCTTT.